The clone carrying this TCR beta chain is a singleton in its sample. Sequencing was performed with immunoSEQ multiplex PCR; in TCRdb, only in-frame clones are kept and a portion is missing. This sample has fewer than 350,000 clones, with 85% found just once. These data originate in a study of blood T cell repertoires in COVID-19. The sequence came from a woman in her 30s who had been exposed to COVID-19. The sequenced material came from PBMCs or T cells enriched from blood (not recorded which).

The CDR3 loop is CASQEDQYGYTF. As DNA, the CDR3 is TGTGCCAGCCAGGAGGACCAATATGGCTACACCTTC. V usage is TRBV2 and J usage is TRBJ1-2; no definite D call. CDR1 is SNHLY, CDR2 FYNNEI, per germline. Trimming cost V 8 bases and J 5 bases, with 12 bases left between them. The CDR3 totals 12 residues.